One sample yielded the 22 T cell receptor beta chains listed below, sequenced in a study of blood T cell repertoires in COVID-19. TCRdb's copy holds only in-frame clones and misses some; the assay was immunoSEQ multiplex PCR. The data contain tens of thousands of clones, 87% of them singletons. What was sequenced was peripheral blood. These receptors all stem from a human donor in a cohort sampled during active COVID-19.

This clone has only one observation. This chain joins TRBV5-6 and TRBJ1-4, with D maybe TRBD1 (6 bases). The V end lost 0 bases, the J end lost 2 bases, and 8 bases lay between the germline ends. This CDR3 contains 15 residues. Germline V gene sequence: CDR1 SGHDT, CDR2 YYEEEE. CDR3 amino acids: CASSLAGVTNEKLFF. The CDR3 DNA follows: TGTGCCAGCAGCTTGGCAGGGGTGACTAATGAAAAACTGTTTTTT.

CDR3 sequence (DNA): TGTGCCAGCAGCCGAGGACTAGCGGGGGCCCTCAATGAGCAGTTCTTC. This gives the protein CASSRGLAGALNEQFF. This chain uses TRBV3-1 (or the pseudogene TRBV3-2) with TRBJ2-1; 13 bases align to TRBD2. Germline CDR1 is LGHDT and CDR2 is YNNKEL (reference sequence). Germline trimming cut 4 bases from V and 6 bases from J; bases unmatched to any gene: 6. The CDR3 is made up of 16 amino acids.

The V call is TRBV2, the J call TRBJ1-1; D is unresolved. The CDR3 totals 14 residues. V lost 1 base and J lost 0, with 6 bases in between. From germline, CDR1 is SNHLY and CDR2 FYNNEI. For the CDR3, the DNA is TGTGCCAGCAGTGAAGTCAGGATGAACACTGAAGCTTTCTTT. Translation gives CASSEVRMNTEAFF.

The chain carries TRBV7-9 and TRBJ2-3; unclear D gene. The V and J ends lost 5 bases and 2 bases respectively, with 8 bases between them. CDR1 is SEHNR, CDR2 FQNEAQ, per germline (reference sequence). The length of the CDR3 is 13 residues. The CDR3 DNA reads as TGTGCCAGCAGCCCCCGGGTCACAGATACGCAGTATTTT. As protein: CASSPRVTDTQYF.

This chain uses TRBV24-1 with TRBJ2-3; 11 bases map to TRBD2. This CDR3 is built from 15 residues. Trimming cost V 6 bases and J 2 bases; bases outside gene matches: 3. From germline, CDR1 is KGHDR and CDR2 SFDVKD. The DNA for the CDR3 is TGTGCCACCAGTCTGACTAGCGGGGTCACAGATACGCAGTATTTT. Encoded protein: CATSLTSGVTDTQYF.

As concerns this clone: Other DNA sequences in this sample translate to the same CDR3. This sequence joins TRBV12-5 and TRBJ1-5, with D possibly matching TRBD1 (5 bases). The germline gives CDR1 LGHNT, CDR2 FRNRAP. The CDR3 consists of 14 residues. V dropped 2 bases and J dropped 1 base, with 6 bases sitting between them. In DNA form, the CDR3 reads TGTGCTAGTGGTTTGTCAGGGAGCAATCAGCCCCAGCATTTT. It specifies CASGLSGSNQPQHF. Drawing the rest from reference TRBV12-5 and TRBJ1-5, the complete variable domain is DARVTQTPRHKVTEMGQEVTMRCQPILGHNTVFWYRQTMMQGLELLAYFRNRAPLDDSGMPKDRFSAEMPDATLATLKIQPSEPRDSAVYFCASGLSGSNQPQHFGDGTRLSIL.

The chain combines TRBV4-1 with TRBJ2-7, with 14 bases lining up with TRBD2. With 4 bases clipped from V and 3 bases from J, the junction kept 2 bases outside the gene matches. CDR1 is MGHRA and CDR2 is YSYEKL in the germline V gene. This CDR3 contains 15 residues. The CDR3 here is CASSRTSGGHYEQYF. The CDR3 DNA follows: TGCGCCAGCAGCCGGACTAGCGGGGGGCACTACGAGCAGTACTTC.

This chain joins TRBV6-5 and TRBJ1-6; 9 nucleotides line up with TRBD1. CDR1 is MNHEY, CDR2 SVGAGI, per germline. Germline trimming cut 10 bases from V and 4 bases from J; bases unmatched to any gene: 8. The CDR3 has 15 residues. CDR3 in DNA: TGTGCCATTACGACAGGGGGGTTTTATAATTCACCCCTCCACTTT. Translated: CAITTGGFYNSPLHF.

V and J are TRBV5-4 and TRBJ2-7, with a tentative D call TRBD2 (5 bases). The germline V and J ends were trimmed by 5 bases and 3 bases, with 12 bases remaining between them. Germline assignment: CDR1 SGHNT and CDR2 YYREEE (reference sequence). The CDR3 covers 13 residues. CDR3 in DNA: TGTGCCAGCAGACCCGGGGTAAACTACGAGCAGTACTTC. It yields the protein CASRPGVNYEQYF.

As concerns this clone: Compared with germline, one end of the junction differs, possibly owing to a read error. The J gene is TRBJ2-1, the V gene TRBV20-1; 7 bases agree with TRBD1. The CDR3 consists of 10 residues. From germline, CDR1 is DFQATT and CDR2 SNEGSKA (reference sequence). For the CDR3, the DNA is TGCAGTGCTAGAGGACAGGGCGGAATCTTC. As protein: CSARGQGGIF.

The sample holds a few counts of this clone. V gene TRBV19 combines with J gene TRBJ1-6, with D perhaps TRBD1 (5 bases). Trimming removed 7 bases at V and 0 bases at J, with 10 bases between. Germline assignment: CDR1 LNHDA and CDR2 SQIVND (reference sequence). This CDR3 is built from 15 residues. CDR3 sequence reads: CASTAGFSYNSPLHF. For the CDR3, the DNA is TGTGCCAGTACAGCAGGGTTCTCCTATAATTCACCCCTCCACTTT. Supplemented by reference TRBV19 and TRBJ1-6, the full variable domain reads DGGITQSPKYLFRKEGQNVTLSCEQNLNHDAMYWYRQDPGQGLRLIYYSQIVNDFQKGDIAEGYSVSREKKESFPLTVTSAQKNPTAFYLCASTAGFSYNSPLHFGNGTRLTVT.

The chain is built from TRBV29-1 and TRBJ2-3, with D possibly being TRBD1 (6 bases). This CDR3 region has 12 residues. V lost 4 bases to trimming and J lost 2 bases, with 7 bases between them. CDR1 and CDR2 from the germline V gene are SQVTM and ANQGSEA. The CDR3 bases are TGCAGCGTTGGGACAGCCACAGATACGCAGTATTTT. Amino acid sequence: CSVGTATDTQYF.

This CDR3 is CASSYSPGLADTDTQYF. CDR3 bases: TGTGCCAGCAGCTATTCCCCGGGACTAGCGGACACAGATACGCAGTATTTT. This chain links TRBV7-3 with TRBJ2-3; the match to TRBD2 covers 11 bases. The length of the CDR3 is 17 residues. J gave up 2 bases and V 4 bases, and 8 bases lay outside the gene matches. Germline assignment: CDR1 SGHTA and CDR2 FQGTGA.

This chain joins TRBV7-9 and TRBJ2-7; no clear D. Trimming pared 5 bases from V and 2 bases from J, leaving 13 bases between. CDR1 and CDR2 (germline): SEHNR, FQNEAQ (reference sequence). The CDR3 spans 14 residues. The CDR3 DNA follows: TGTGCCAGCAGCCCCGACCTAACAGCCTACGAGCAGTACTTC. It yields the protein CASSPDLTAYEQYF.

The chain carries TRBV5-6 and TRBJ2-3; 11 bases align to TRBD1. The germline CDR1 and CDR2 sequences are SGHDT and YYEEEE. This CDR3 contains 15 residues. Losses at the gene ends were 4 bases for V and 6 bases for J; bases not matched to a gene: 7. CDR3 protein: CASSPDRGRRDTQYF. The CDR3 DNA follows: TGTGCCAGCAGCCCGGACAGGGGGCGGAGGGATACGCAGTATTTT. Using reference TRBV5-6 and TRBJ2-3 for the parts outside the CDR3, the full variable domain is DAGVTQSPTHLIKTRGQQVTLRCSPKSGHDTVSWYQQALGQGPQFIFQYYEEEERQRGNFPDRFSGHQFPNYSSELNVNALLLGDSALYLCASSPDRGRRDTQYFGPGTRLTVL.

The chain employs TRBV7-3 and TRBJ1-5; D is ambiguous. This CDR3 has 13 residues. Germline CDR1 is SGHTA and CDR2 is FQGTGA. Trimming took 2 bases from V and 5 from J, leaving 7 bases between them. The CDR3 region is CASSLREHQPQHF. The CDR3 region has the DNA TGTGCCAGCAGCTTACGAGAACATCAGCCCCAGCATTTT.

CDR3 in DNA: TGCACCAGCAGCCAAGATAAGGCGGGGGGGCCGGACGAGCAGTACTTC. Residues: CTSSQDKAGGPDEQYF. This chain connects TRBV1 to TRBJ2-7; TRBD2 was called by the table and not checked on the DNA. TRBV1 is marked as a pseudogene. The CDR3 covers 16 residues.

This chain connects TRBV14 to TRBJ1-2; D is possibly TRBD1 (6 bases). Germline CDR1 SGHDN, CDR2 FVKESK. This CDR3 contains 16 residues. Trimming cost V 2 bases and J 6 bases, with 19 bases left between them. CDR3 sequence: CASSQNSGTPDDGYTF. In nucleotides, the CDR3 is TGTGCCAGCAGCCAAAACTCCGGGACACCGGACGATGGCTACACCTTC.

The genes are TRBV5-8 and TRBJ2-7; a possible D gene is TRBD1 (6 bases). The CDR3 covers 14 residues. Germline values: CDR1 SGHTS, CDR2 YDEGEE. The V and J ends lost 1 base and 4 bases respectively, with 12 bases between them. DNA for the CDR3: TGTGCCAGCAGCTTGTGGGACAAAACTTACGAGCAGTACTTC. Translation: CASSLWDKTYEQYF.

This chain's CDR3 is CASRAGGGEKLFF. CDR3 DNA sequence: TGTGCCAGCAGGGCAGGGGGTGGCGAAAAACTGTTTTTT. J is TRBJ1-4 and V is TRBV6-5; 7 nucleotides match TRBD1. Germline CDR1 and CDR2: MNHEY and SVGAGI. V was clipped by 6 bases and J by 8 bases; unmatched bases: 6. This CDR3 region has 13 residues.

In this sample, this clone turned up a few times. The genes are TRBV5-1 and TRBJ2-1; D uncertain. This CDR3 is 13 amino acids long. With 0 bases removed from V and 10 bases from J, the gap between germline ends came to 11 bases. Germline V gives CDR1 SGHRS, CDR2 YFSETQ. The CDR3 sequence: CASSLELGEEQFF. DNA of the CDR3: TGCGCCAGCAGCTTGGAACTCGGAGAGGAGCAGTTCTTC.

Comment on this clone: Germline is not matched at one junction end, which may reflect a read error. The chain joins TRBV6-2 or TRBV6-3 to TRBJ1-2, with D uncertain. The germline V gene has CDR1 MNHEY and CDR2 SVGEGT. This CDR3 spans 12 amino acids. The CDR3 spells CASSHSPYGYTF. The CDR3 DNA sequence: TGTGCCAGCAGTCACTCCCCATATGGCTACACCTTC.